This T cell receptor (beta chain) was retrieved from a study of T cell repertoires in cytomegalovirus infection. At the level of the study: CMV infection together with matching HLA type was indicated by public TCR beta signatures.

MiXCR, applied by TCRdb to the reads, yields one record per CDR3 protein. The sample contains a few hundred thousand distinct CDR3 sequences, roughly 15% of which appear only once. The study's findings and limits: Cumulative frequency (of public TCR beta family members) identified carriers of CMV plus the relevant HLA. Dominating the ex vivo response were TCR beta clonotypes that were CMV-specific and HLA-C-restricted.

The trim removed 2 bases at V and 8 bases at J, leaving 3 bases unmatched. The germline gives CDR1 SGHTA, CDR2 FQGTGA. CDR3 length: 14 residues. Turning to this clonotype: Its antigen is unidentified.

The source material was PBMCs. The V and J genes are TRBV7-3 and TRBJ2-1, with 10 nucleotides matching TRBD2. This receptor was identified in a human donor in good health (CMV status not recorded). Some clones in this sample may be carry-over from other donors' samples. Here the CDR3 reads CASSLSGTSDEQFF. In DNA form, the CDR3 reads TGTGCCAGCAGCTTATCGGGGACTAGCGATGAGCAGTTCTTC.